The 31 T cell receptor beta chains in this list originate from one sample, sequenced in a study of vaccination effects on CD4 cells after COVID-19. The data were produced by immunoSEQ multiplex PCR, yet TCRdb's version contains in-frame clones alone and is incomplete. Of 70,000 or so clones listed, around 78% were seen once; the top ten hold over 9.5%. These receptors lack a known antigen. Before sequencing took place, the ViraFEST assay used viral peptide pools to expand antigen-specific CD4+ T cells. Isolation of CD4+ T cells took place after about ten days of culture. Testing of the vaccine recipients showed negative nucleocapsid antibodies and no prior SARS-CoV-2 infection. The sequences come from CD4+ T cells from PBMCs cultured with SARS-CoV-2 spike peptides, collected before COVID-19 vaccination. All receptors come from a human donor who received a COVID-19 vaccine.

The chain recombines TRBV30 with TRBJ1-4; no reliable D call. CDR1 is GTSNPN and CDR2 is SVGIG in the germline V gene (reference sequence). The V end was cut by 2 bases, the J end by 0 bases, with 10 bases between. The CDR3 spans 15 residues. CDR3 coding DNA: TGTGCCTGGAGTAGGCAGTTAGCAACTAATGAAAAACTGTTTTTT. As protein: CAWSRQLATNEKLFF.

This rearrangement joins TRBV7-9 to TRBJ1-3, with TRBD1 matching 7 bases. Per the germline V gene, CDR1 is SEHNR and CDR2 is FQNEAQ (reference sequence). This CDR3 is built from 18 residues. V gave up 5 bases and J gave up 0 bases; unmatched junction bases: 13. The CDR3 sequence is CASSPLGDSRSSGNTIYF. The DNA for the CDR3 is TGTGCCAGCAGCCCCCTCGGGGACAGCCGGAGCTCTGGAAACACCATATATTTT.

CDR3 sequence: CASSLRAADSTDTQYF. CDR3 in DNA: TGCGCCAGCAGCTTGAGAGCGGCAGATAGCACAGATACGCAGTATTTT. The chain has TRBV5-1 and TRBJ2-3; weak D call: TRBD2 (5 bases). The germline V gene encodes CDR1 SGHRS and CDR2 YFSETQ. The CDR3 is made up of 16 amino acids. V lost 1 base, J lost 0 bases, and 12 bases lay in between.

V is TRBV10-3 and J is TRBJ2-3, with D unresolved. Germline lookup yields CDR1 ENHRY and CDR2 SYGVKD. The CDR3 has 15 amino acids. V shed 5 bases and J shed 4 bases, with 16 bases lying between them. The CDR3 DNA follows: TGTGCCATCAGTCTCTTATCCGTCTCGGCAGATACGCAGTATTTT. It translates to CAISLLSVSADTQYF.

V is TRBV10-1 and J is TRBJ2-3; 8 bases map to TRBD1. V trimming: 4 bases; J trimming: 2 bases; junction bases outside the gene matches: 5. CDR1 and CDR2 (germline): WNHNN, SYGVQD (reference sequence). This CDR3 has 15 residues. The CDR3 nucleotides read TGCGCCAGCAGTGGCCGGGACAGGCCCACAGATACGCAGTATTTT. Amino acids: CASSGRDRPTDTQYF.

The CDR3, as DNA: TGTGCCTGGAGTCTCATCCGCTCAGACAGAGGAAATTCACCCCTCCACTTT. It yields the protein CAWSLIRSDRGNSPLHF. This chain uses TRBV30 with TRBJ1-6; tentatively, D is TRBD1 (5 bases). CDR3 length: 17 amino acids. Germline CDR1 reads GTSNPN; CDR2 reads SVGIG (reference sequence). V dropped 2 bases and J dropped 7 bases, with 21 bases sitting between them. Filled out from reference TRBV30 and TRBJ1-6, the complete variable domain reads SQTIHQWPATLVQPVGSPLSLECTVEGTSNPNLYWYRQAAGRGLQLLFYSVGIGQISSEVPQNLSASRPQDRQFILSSKKLLLSDSGFYLCAWSLIRSDRGNSPLHFGNGTRLTVT.

The V gene is TRBV6-5, the J gene TRBJ1-4; D is uncertain. This CDR3 has 11 residues. Germline-derived CDR1 and CDR2 are MNHEY and SVGAGI. Trimming stripped 7 bases from V and 3 bases from J, with 3 bases between. Written as DNA, the CDR3 is TGTGCCAGCAAAGCTAATGAAAAACTGTTTTTT. It translates to CASKANEKLFF.

This clone was counted a few times. The chain combines TRBV12-5 with TRBJ2-1; TRBD1 matches at 7 bases. The trim removed 1 base at V and 0 bases at J, leaving 0 bases unmatched. The CDR3 is 15 amino acids. Germline V gene lookup returns CDR1 LGHNT and CDR2 FRNRAP. For the CDR3, the DNA is TGTGCTAGTGGTTTGGGACAGGGCTCCTACAATGAGCAGTTCTTC. Protein sequence: CASGLGQGSYNEQFF.

This clone was seen a single time. V usage is TRBV19 and J usage is TRBJ1-2, with TRBD1 identical over 9 bases. This CDR3 has 14 amino acids. Germline CDR1 and CDR2: LNHDA and SQIVND (reference sequence). V lost 5 bases and J lost 7; bases outside the gene matches: 8. CDR3 nucleotides: TGTGCCAGTAGTCCCGGGACAGGGCTTAGTGGCTACACCTTC. Its protein product is CASSPGTGLSGYTF.

The chain links TRBV6-1 to TRBJ2-7; no clear D gene. This CDR3 comprises 13 residues. Germline assignment: CDR1 MNHNS and CDR2 SASEGT. V was clipped by 1 base and J by 9 bases, with 13 bases between them. The CDR3 reads CASSEEPALVQYV. Written as DNA, the CDR3 is TGTGCCAGCAGTGAAGAGCCGGCCTTGGTGCAGTACGTC.

The V and J genes are TRBV7-7 and TRBJ2-3; the match to TRBD2 covers 7 bases. V lost 5 bases, J lost 0 bases, and 8 bases stayed unmatched. This CDR3 is built from 16 residues. The germline CDR1 and CDR2 sequences are SSHAT and FNYEAQ (reference sequence). This chain's CDR3 is CASSPRDYLSTDTQYF. As DNA, the CDR3 is TGTGCCAGCAGCCCTCGGGACTATCTGAGCACAGATACGCAGTATTTT. Based on the CDR3 plus reference TRBV7-7 and TRBJ2-3, the full variable domain is GAGVSQSPRYKVTKRGQDVTLRCDPISSHATLYWYQQALGQGPEFLTYFNYEAQPDKSGLPSDRFSAERPEGSISTLTIQRTEQRDSAMYRCASSPRDYLSTDTQYFGPGTRLTVL.

The chain carries TRBV5-1 and TRBJ1-5; no reliable D call. The V gene's germline CDR1 is SGHRS and CDR2 YFSETQ. V shed 0 bases and J shed 5 bases, with 6 bases lying between them. The CDR3 is made up of 13 amino acids. The CDR3 nucleotides read TGCGCCAGCAGCTTGGAACCTTATCAGCCCCAGCATTTT. Translated: CASSLEPYQPQHF.

The V gene is TRBV29-1, the J gene TRBJ2-3, with TRBD1 matching over 11 bases. Unmatched junction bases numbered 13, after V lost 7 bases and J lost 4 bases. Germline loops: CDR1 SQVTM, CDR2 ANQGSEA. The CDR3 runs 16 residues. The CDR3 loop reads CSDNPGRGQGADTQYF. Written as DNA, the CDR3 is TGCAGCGACAACCCGGGCAGGGGACAGGGGGCAGATACGCAGTATTTT.

This clone was counted only a few times. This chain uses TRBV28 with TRBJ2-7; a weak D match, TRBD2 (6 bases). CDR3 size: 13 residues. Between the trimmed V and J ends, which lost 5 bases and 6 bases, there was a span of 14 bases. The germline gives CDR1 MDHEN, CDR2 SYDVKM. CDR3: CASSDSQGGEQYV. As DNA, the CDR3 is TGTGCCAGCAGTGATTCTCAGGGAGGCGAGCAGTACGTC.

The chain joins TRBV7-6 to TRBJ2-2; 9 bases map to TRBD1. The CDR3 loop spans 15 amino acids. V was pared by 5 bases and J by 4 bases, with 5 bases of the junction left unmatched. Germline V CDR1 and CDR2: SGHVS, FNYEAQ. CDR3 amino acids: CASSATGGPTGELFF. In nucleotides, the CDR3 is TGTGCCAGCAGCGCAACAGGGGGCCCCACCGGGGAGCTGTTTTTT.

The CDR3 sequence is CASGTGDQPQHF. Written as DNA, the CDR3 is TGCGCCAGCGGAACAGGGGATCAGCCCCAGCATTTT. The rearrangement joins TRBV5-1 to TRBJ1-5; 7 bases line up with TRBD1. The CDR3 contains 12 residues. Trimming took 7 bases from V and 5 from J; bases not matched to a gene: 3. Germline V lookup: CDR1 SGHRS, CDR2 YFSETQ.

This clone was picked up a small number of times. The chain combines TRBV4-1 with TRBJ2-1, with 8 bases lining up with TRBD2. This CDR3 comprises 18 residues. The ends lost 1 base at V and 3 bases at J; junction bases unmatched: 11. From germline, CDR1 is MGHRA and CDR2 YSYEKL. For the CDR3, the DNA is TGCGCCAGCAGCCAAGTGAGGGTAGCGGGGCAGGACTACAATGAGCAGTTCTTC. As protein: CASSQVRVAGQDYNEQFF.

This rearrangement joins TRBV5-1 to TRBJ1-4, with D perhaps TRBD1 (5 bases). CDR1 and CDR2 (germline): SGHRS, YFSETQ. The CDR3 runs 14 residues. V lost 3 bases and J 4 bases, leaving 10 bases between the germline ends. This CDR3 reads CASSSRDGNEKLFF. CDR3 in DNA: TGCGCCAGCAGCTCCCGGGACGGTAATGAAAAACTGTTTTTT.

The gene calls are TRBV13 and TRBJ1-2; the D is unclear. This CDR3 contains 13 residues. Between the trimmed V and J ends, which lost 4 bases and 3 bases, there was a span of 9 bases. Germline CDR1 is PRHDT and CDR2 is FYEKMQ (reference sequence). CDR3 bases: TGTGCCAGCAGCTCCCGGGTCCACTATGGCTACACCTTC. Translated: CASSSRVHYGYTF. The variable domain in full, with the rest retrieved from reference TRBV13 and TRBJ1-2, is AAGVIQSPRHLIKEKRETATLKCYPIPRHDTVYWYQQGPGQDPQFLISFYEKMQSDKGSIPDRFSAQQFSDYHSELNMSSLELGDSALYFCASSSRVHYGYTFGSGTRLTVV.

The gene calls are TRBV30 and TRBJ1-4; 8 bases align to TRBD1. Germline lookup yields CDR1 GTSNPN and CDR2 SVGIG (reference sequence). Trimming at V came to 3 bases and at J to 7 bases, leaving 10 bases not matched to a gene. The CDR3 extends over 15 amino acids. CDR3 nucleotide sequence: TGTGCCTGGAGAGGATTCGACAGGGGAGGTGAAAAACTGTTTTTT. Protein: CAWRGFDRGGEKLFF.

This chain links TRBV4-1 with TRBJ2-2; 10 nucleotides agree with TRBD2. V shed 4 bases, J shed 2 bases, and the junction held 7 bases outside the gene matches. The CDR3 has 17 residues. The germline CDR1 and CDR2 sequences are MGHRA and YSYEKL. CDR3 sequence: CASSRSGGHINTGELFF. For the CDR3, the DNA is TGCGCCAGCAGCCGTAGCGGGGGGCATATAAACACCGGGGAGCTGTTTTTT.

The J gene is TRBJ1-2, the V gene TRBV18, with D tentatively TRBD1 (5 bases). This CDR3 has 14 amino acids. Germline loops: CDR1 KGHSH, CDR2 LQKENI. The V end was cut by 3 bases, the J end by 7 bases, with 15 bases between. The CDR3 DNA sequence: TGTGCCAGCTCACCGTCTCACGGGGGGGGTGGCTACACCTTC. Protein: CASSPSHGGGGYTF. The full variable domain, completed using reference TRBV18 and TRBJ1-2, is NAGVMQNPRHLVRRRGQEARLRCSPMKGHSHVYWYRQLPEEGLKFMVYLQKENIIDESGMPKERFSAEFPKEGPSILRIQQVVRGDSAAYFCASSPSHGGGGYTFGSGTRLTVV.

For this clone: The junction does not match germline at one end; this may be a read error. This chain connects TRBV7-2 to TRBJ2-3; 7 bases match TRBD2. The CDR3 runs to 15 residues. Per the germline V gene, CDR1 is SGHTA and CDR2 is FQGNSA. CDR3 DNA: TGTGCCAGCAGCCTAGCGGAACATAGTATAGATACGCAGTATTTT. This sequence encodes CASSLAEHSIDTQYF.

The chain couples TRBV24-1 to TRBJ1-2, with D maybe TRBD1 (5 bases). Germline V gene data show CDR1 as KGHDR and CDR2 as SFDVKD. This CDR3 is 15 amino acids long. The ends were cut back, 0 bases at V and 4 bases at J, with 11 bases in the middle. The CDR3 protein is CATSDLPGRSYGYTF. CDR3 bases: TGTGCCACCAGTGATTTGCCAGGGCGGAGCTATGGCTACACCTTC.

The rearrangement uses TRBV24-1 and TRBJ2-2; unclear D gene. The CDR3 is made up of 13 amino acids. Trimming cost V 8 bases and J 1 base, with 7 bases left between them. Germline assignment: CDR1 KGHDR and CDR2 SFDVKD. CDR3: CATNGLNTGELFF. Written as DNA, the CDR3 is TGTGCCACCAACGGTTTGAACACCGGGGAGCTGTTTTTT.

The V and J genes are TRBV7-3 and TRBJ2-5; 9 nucleotides agree with TRBD1. The CDR3 extends over 17 amino acids. J was trimmed by 2 bases and V by 5 bases; bases with no gene match: 12. Per the germline V gene, CDR1 is SGHTA and CDR2 is FQGTGA. CDR3 sequence: CASSLRGGGQGQETQYF. The DNA of the CDR3 is TGTGCCAGCAGCCTAAGGGGAGGGGGACAGGGACAAGAGACCCAGTACTTC.

The V gene is TRBV5-1, the J gene TRBJ1-2; 9 bases agree with TRBD1. V lost 1 base and J lost 8; bases outside the gene matches: 6. From germline, CDR1 is SGHRS and CDR2 YFSETQ. This CDR3 has 14 amino acids. The CDR3 sequence: CASSLQGQGSGYTF. The CDR3 DNA reads TGCGCCAGCAGCTTGCAGGGACAGGGAAGCGGCTACACCTTC.

This chain uses TRBV6-1 with TRBJ1-1; D is unclear. CDR3 length equals 13 residues. Germline lookup yields CDR1 MNHNS and CDR2 SASEGT. Trimming removed 2 bases at V and 4 bases at J, with 8 bases between. CDR3 in DNA: TGTGCCAGCAGTGAATTTCAGTTCACTGAAGCTTTCTTT. Protein: CASSEFQFTEAFF.

The chain joins TRBV19 to TRBJ2-5; no firm D call. CDR3 length equals 14 residues. Deletions cut 4 bases from V and 5 bases from J, with 14 bases between. Germline assignment: CDR1 LNHDA and CDR2 SQIVND (reference sequence). The CDR3 here is CASSRTQPGETQYF. The DNA for the CDR3 is TGTGCCAGTAGTAGGACCCAACCCGGGGAGACCCAGTACTTC.

This sequence joins TRBV27 and TRBJ2-2; D not certain. Looked up from germline, CDR1 is MNHEY and CDR2 is SMNVEV (reference sequence). The V and J ends lost 3 bases and 1 base respectively, with 9 bases between them. The CDR3 is 15 residues long. CDR3: CASSFLGRNTGELFF. Written as DNA, the CDR3 is TGTGCCAGCAGTTTCTTGGGCCGGAACACCGGGGAGCTGTTTTTT.

This clone was seen a few times. The chain has TRBV11-2 and TRBJ2-7, with TRBD1 matching 7 bases. This CDR3 region has 16 residues. Germline CDR1 SGHAT, CDR2 FQNNGV. The ends lost 4 bases at V and 2 bases at J; junction bases unmatched: 11. In DNA form, the CDR3 reads TGTGCCAGCAGCTCCTCACAGAATGGACAGGCCTACGAGCAGTACGTC. Translating it yields CASSSSQNGQAYEQYV.